The entry below describes one TCR beta chain. Its antigen is as yet unknown. Time point in this sample: week 5, during vaccination. Every single dose of the vaccine, 300 ug of mutant IDH1 20-mer peptide, came with topical imiquimod. This sample is part of a study of a mutant IDH1 vaccine in newly diagnosed glioma. Using immunoSEQ multiplex PCR, the repertoire was profiled, and TCRdb retains in-frame clones only, with some absent. In the table there are 45,000 to 60,000 clones, approximately 78% of which are singletons. The CDR3 loop spans 17 amino acids. The sequence derives from a man between 45 and 60 years old with glioma. The material sequenced was PBMCs, taken from a glioma patient whose treatment included an IDH1 peptide vaccine. This chain joins TRBV21-1 and TRBJ2-7; the D segment call TRBD2 is taken from the table without a DNA check. TRBV21-1 is noted as a pseudogene. The CDR3 loop is CASSKVGTERGSYEQYF. In DNA form, the CDR3 reads TGTGCCAGCAGCAAAGTTGGAACGGAGCGGGGGTCCTACGAGCAGTACTTC.